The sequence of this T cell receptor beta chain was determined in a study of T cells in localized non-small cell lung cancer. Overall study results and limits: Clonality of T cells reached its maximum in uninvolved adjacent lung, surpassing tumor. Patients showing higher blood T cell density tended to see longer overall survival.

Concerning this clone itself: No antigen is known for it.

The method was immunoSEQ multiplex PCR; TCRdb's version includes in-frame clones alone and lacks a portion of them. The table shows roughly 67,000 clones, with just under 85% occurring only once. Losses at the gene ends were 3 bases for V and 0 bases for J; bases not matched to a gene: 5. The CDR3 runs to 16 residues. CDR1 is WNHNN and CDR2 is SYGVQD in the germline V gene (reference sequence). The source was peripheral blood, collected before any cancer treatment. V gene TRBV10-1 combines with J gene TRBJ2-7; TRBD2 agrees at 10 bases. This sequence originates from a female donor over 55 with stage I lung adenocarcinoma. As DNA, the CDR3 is TGCGCCAGCAGTGAAGGACTAGCGGCCAGCTCCTACGAGCAGTACTTC. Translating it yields CASSEGLAASSYEQYF.